This T cell receptor (beta chain) emerged from a study of blood T cell repertoires in COVID-19. Authors' data handling: Amplification of reference gene primers provided the estimated nucleated cell counts. Data came from immunoSEQ multiplex PCR; TCRdb stores just in-frame clones and leaves some out. That table is the source of V, J and clone size, and D and trimming were worked out from the DNA. In the table there are nearly 110,000 clones, approximately 90% of which are singletons. The sample consisted of peripheral blood. The clonotype originates from a man aged 50-60 years with active or convalescent COVID-19.

The CDR3 protein is CAISERGQGASGTEAFF. The CDR3 DNA is TGTGCCATCAGTGAGAGGGGACAGGGGGCATCGGGAACTGAAGCTTTCTTT. The chain uses TRBV10-3 and TRBJ1-1; 12 nucleotides line up with TRBD1. Germline-derived CDR1 and CDR2 are ENHRY and SYGVKD. The trim removed 2 bases at V and 5 bases at J, leaving 9 bases unmatched. This CDR3 contains 17 residues.